This is a list of T cell receptor beta chains from one sample in a study of blood T cell repertoires in COVID-19. Generated by immunoSEQ multiplex PCR, the TCRdb table keeps only in-frame clones and is missing some. The table lists 180,000 or so clones, about 85% of them singletons. What was sequenced was peripheral blood. These receptors all stem from a woman aged 80 or over with acute or convalescent COVID-19. The CDR3 runs from the conserved cysteine through the conserved F or W. Fields, in order: D gene, J gene, V gene, clone size, CDR3 DNA, CDR3 protein. D genes are given only for firm matches. A row's size may be missing; if present it is once, few, many or a size class.

TRBD1	TRBJ1-3	TRBV6-5	NA	TGTGCCAGCAGGGTAGCACAGGGGGGAAACACCATATATTTT	CASRVAQGGNTIYF
TRBD2	TRBJ2-3	TRBV10-3	NA	TGTGCCATCGGTAGACTAGCGGGGGCCACAGATACGCAGTATTTT	CAIGRLAGATDTQYF
TRBD2	TRBJ2-5	TRBV7-7	few	TGTGCTAGCAGCCGGGGTAGCGGGAGTGAACAGACCCAGTACTTC	CASSRGSGSEQTQYF
TRBD2	TRBJ2-5	TRBV5-4	NA	TGTGCCAGCAGCGCCGGGACTAGCTTGTCAGAGACCCAGTACTTC	CASSAGTSLSETQYF
NA	TRBJ2-7	TRBV5-1	NA	TGCGCCAGCAGCCGGGGGGACAACGGCGCCTACGAGCAGTACTTC	CASSRGDNGAYEQYF
TRBD2	TRBJ2-7	TRBV10-1	once	TGCGCCAGCAGTGGCCGGGGGGTTTACGAGCAGTACTTC	CASSGRGVYEQYF
NA	TRBJ1-1	TRBV6-5	NA	TGTGCCAGCAGGGTTCGAGGGACTACTGAAGCTTTCTTT	CASRVRGTTEAFF
NA	TRBJ2-1	TRBV2	NA	TGTGCCAGCAGTGATCCAGTATCATCCTACAATGAGCAGTTCTTC	CASSDPVSSYNEQFF
TRBD1	TRBJ1-5	TRBV25-1	NA	TGTGCCAGCAGTGATCACGGACAGGGGAGGCCCCAGCATTTT	CASSDHGQGRPQHF
NA	TRBJ2-1	TRBV7-3	NA	TGTGCCAGCAGCTCCCAAGCGGTTTCCTACAATGAGCAGTTCTTC	CASSSQAVSYNEQFF
NA	TRBJ2-1	TRBV19	NA	TGTGCCAGTAGTCTTCCGGGACTTTACAATGAGCAGTTCTTC	CASSLPGLYNEQFF
TRBD2	TRBJ2-7	TRBV30	NA	TGTGCCTGCTCTAGCGGGAGGAGCTACGAGCAGTACTTC	CACSSGRSYEQYF
NA	TRBJ1-1	TRBV7-8	NA	TGTGCCAGCACCCCTCTCGGGGGGGGAACTGAAGCTTTCTTT	CASTPLGGGTEAFF
NA	TRBJ2-5	TRBV11-2	few	TGTGCCAGCAGCCGTCGGGTTGGGGAGACCCAGTACTTC	CASSRRVGETQYF
NA	TRBJ1-2	TRBV3-1/TRBV3-2	NA	TGTGCCAGCAGCCAAGTCTACGGCTATGGCTACACCTTC	CASSQVYGYGYTF
NA	TRBJ1-5	TRBV5-6	NA	TGTGCCAGCAGCTTGCGGGGTTATCAGCCCCAGCATTTT	CASSLRGYQPQHF
NA	TRBJ1-2	TRBV7-2	NA	TGTGCCAGCAGCTTTGACGGAGCGGTTTATGGCTACACCTTC	CASSFDGAVYGYTF
NA	TRBJ2-7	TRBV11-2	NA	TGTGCCAGCAGCTTATATTACTTGTACGAGCAGTACTTC	CASSLYYLYEQYF
TRBD1	TRBJ2-1	TRBV4-3	NA	TGCGCCAGCAGCCAAGAGGGGACAGGGCGGGAGCAGTTCTTC	CASSQEGTGREQFF
NA	TRBJ1-4	TRBV2	once	TGTGCCAGCATGGAGCGACGGGAAAAACTGTTTTTT	CASMERREKLFF
NA	TRBJ1-3	TRBV7-6	once	TGTGCCAGCAGCGCCCAGGGAACCCACTCTGGAAACACCATATATTTT	CASSAQGTHSGNTIYF
TRBD2	TRBJ2-4	TRBV28	NA	TGTGCCAGCAGTCTCCCGGGACTAGCCGCCAAAAACATTCAGTACTTC	CASSLPGLAAKNIQYF
NA	TRBJ2-7	TRBV12-3/TRBV12-4	NA	TGTGCCAGCAGTTTTGCGACCTACGAGCAGTACTTC	CASSFATYEQYF
TRBD1	TRBJ1-5	TRBV19	few	TGTGCCAGTAGTCGGGACAGGGTTCAGCCCCAGCATTTT	CASSRDRVQPQHF
NA	TRBJ2-3	TRBV7-2	NA	TGTGCCAGCAGCTTGGTGGCGGGACTGGGCACAGATACGCAGTATTTT	CASSLVAGLGTDTQYF
TRBD1	TRBJ2-5	TRBV5-1	NA	TGCGCCAGCAGCCGGGACAGTCAAGAGACCCAGTACTTC	CASSRDSQETQYF